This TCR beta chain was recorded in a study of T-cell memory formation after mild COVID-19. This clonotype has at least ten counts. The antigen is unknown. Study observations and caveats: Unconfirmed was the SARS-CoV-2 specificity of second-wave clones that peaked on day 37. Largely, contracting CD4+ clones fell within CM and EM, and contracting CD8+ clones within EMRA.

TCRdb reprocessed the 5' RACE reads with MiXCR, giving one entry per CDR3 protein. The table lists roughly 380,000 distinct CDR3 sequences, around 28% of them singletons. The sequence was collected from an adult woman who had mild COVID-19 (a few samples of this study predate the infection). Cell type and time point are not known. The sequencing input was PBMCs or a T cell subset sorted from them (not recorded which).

The CDR3 bases are TGCGCCAGCAGCGCCCCGGGGGGCCTTAATGAGCAGTTCTTC. Its protein is CASSAPGGLNEQFF. The V and J genes are TRBV5-1 and TRBJ2-1; D is possibly TRBD2 (7 bases). CDR3 size: 14 residues. The V end lost 4 bases, the J end lost 7 bases, and 15 bases lay between the germline ends. Looked up from germline, CDR1 is SGHRS and CDR2 is YFSETQ.